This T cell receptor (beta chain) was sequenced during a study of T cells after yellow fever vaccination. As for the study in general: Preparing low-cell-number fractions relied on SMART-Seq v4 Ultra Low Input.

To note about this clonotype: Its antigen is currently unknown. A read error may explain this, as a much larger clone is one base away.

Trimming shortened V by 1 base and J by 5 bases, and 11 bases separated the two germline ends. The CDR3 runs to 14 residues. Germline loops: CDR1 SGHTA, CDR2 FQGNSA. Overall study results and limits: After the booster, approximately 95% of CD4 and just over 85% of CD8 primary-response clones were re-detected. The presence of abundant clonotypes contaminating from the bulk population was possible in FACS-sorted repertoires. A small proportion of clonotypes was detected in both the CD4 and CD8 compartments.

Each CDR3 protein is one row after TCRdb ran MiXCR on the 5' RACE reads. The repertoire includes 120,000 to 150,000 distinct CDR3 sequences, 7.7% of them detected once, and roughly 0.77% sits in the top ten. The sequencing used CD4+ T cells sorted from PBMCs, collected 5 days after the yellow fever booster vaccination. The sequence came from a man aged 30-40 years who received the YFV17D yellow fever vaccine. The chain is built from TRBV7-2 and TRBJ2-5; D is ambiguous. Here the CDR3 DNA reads TGTGCCAGCAGCTTAGAATCAGCTATTGAGACCCAGTACTTC. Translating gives CASSLESAIETQYF. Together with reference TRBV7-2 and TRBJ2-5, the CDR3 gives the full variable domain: GAGVSQSPSNKVTEKGKDVELRCDPISGHTALYWYRQSLGQGLEFLIYFQGNSAPDKSGLPSDRFSAERTGGSVSTLTIQRTQQEDSAVYLCASSLESAIETQYFGPGTRLLVL.